The 32 T cell receptor beta chains below come from one sample, sequenced in a study of somatic mutations in cytotoxic T cells in rheumatoid arthritis. TCRdb's copy holds only in-frame clones and misses some; the assay was immunoSEQ multiplex PCR. The repertoire holds about 7,100 clones, about 82% seen once, with roughly 9.7% in the top ten. Sequencing was performed on CD8+ T cells sorted from blood. These receptors originate from an adult with rheumatoid arthritis.

The V gene is TRBV5-1, the J gene TRBJ1-4; possibly TRBD1 for D (5 bases). CDR1 SGHRS and CDR2 YFSETQ come from the germline V gene. Trimming cost V 0 bases and J 5 bases, with 14 bases left between them. This CDR3 spans 16 amino acids. The DNA for the CDR3 is TGCGCCAGCAGCTTGGGCGATATGGGACCGAATGAAAAACTGTTTTTT. Translating it yields CASSLGDMGPNEKLFF.

The rearrangement joins TRBV19 to TRBJ2-2; 7 positions agree with TRBD2. The V and J ends lost 1 base and 6 bases, in that order; junction bases with no gene match: 5. Germline CDR1 and CDR2: LNHDA and SQIVND (reference sequence). This CDR3 is built from 15 residues. The CDR3 nucleotides are TGTGCCAGTAGTATAGCGGGGGACTACTCCGGGGAGCTGTTTTTT. Amino acid sequence: CASSIAGDYSGELFF.

The J gene is TRBJ2-3, the V gene TRBV18; D is unclear. V lost 0 bases and J 0 bases, leaving 7 bases between the germline ends. This CDR3 has 15 amino acids. CDR1 and CDR2 (germline): KGHSH, LQKENI. CDR3 loop: CASSPPSASTDTQYF. In DNA, the CDR3 is TGTGCCAGCTCACCACCCAGCGCCAGCACAGATACGCAGTATTTT.

The chain is built from TRBV7-9 and TRBJ2-3; no clear D. V lost 5 bases to trimming and J lost 6 bases, with 18 bases between them. This CDR3 contains 15 residues. The germline V gene encodes CDR1 SEHNR and CDR2 FQNEAQ (reference sequence). This CDR3 is CASSAPLHLADTQYF. CDR3 nucleotides: TGTGCCAGCAGCGCCCCCCTCCACTTGGCGGATACGCAGTATTTT.

The chain has TRBV6-5 and TRBJ1-2, with TRBD1 identical over 7 bases. This CDR3 is built from 15 residues. Trimming removed 6 bases from V and 4 bases from J; junction bases left unmatched: 11. The germline CDR1 and CDR2 sequences are MNHEY and SVGAGI. CDR3 DNA sequence: TGTGCCAGCAGAGCCTCCAGGGGGAATCGCTATGGCTACACCTTC. This encodes CASRASRGNRYGYTF.

The chain couples TRBV18 to TRBJ1-1; D may be TRBD1 (5 bases). Germline CDR1 KGHSH, CDR2 LQKENI. Trimming stripped 10 bases from V and 7 bases from J, with 19 bases between. CDR3 size: 13 residues. DNA for the CDR3: TGTGCCACTATAGGAGGGGAACGGTTTGAAGCTTTCTTT. It yields the protein CATIGGERFEAFF.

The rearrangement links TRBV10-1 to TRBJ2-6, with a possible D match to TRBD1 (6 bases). Germline lookup yields CDR1 WNHNN and CDR2 SYGVQD (reference sequence). V was clipped by 2 bases and J by 1 base, with 6 bases between them. The CDR3 spans 15 residues. The CDR3 protein is CASSERGSGANVLTF. As DNA, the CDR3 is TGCGCCAGCAGTGAGAGGGGGTCTGGGGCCAACGTCCTGACTTTC.

V is TRBV7-9 and J is TRBJ2-1, with D perhaps matching TRBD2 (5 bases). Germline CDR1 reads SEHNR; CDR2 reads FQNEAQ (reference sequence). There are 14 residues in the CDR3. V lost 6 bases, J lost 0 bases, and 9 bases lay in between. CDR3 region: CASRDWSSYNEQFF. Written as DNA, the CDR3 is TGTGCCAGCAGGGACTGGAGCTCCTACAATGAGCAGTTCTTC. Drawing the rest from reference TRBV7-9 and TRBJ2-1, the complete variable domain is DTGVSQNPRHKITKRGQNVTFRCDPISEHNRLYWYRQTLGQGPEFLTYFQNEAQLEKSRLLSDRFSAERPKGSFSTLEIQRTEQGDSAMYLCASRDWSSYNEQFFGPGTRLTVL.

The sample holds a few counts of this clone. The J gene is TRBJ2-5, the V gene TRBV16; D ambiguous. V lost 0 bases and J lost 3, with 11 bases in between. Germline assignment: CDR1 KGHSY and CDR2 FQNENV. The CDR3 runs to 15 residues. The CDR3 reads CASSQSMSRKETQYF. CDR3 coding DNA: TGTGCCAGCAGCCAATCTATGAGCAGAAAAGAGACCCAGTACTTC.

This clone was seen once. The CDR3 DNA follows: TGCGCCAGCCAGAGGGAGGGGGCCATCTCCTACGAGCAGTACTTC. Its protein product is CASQREGAISYEQYF. J is TRBJ2-7 and V is TRBV5-1; either TRBD1 or TRBD2 may fit D (7 bases each). The germline gives CDR1 SGHRS, CDR2 YFSETQ. Trimming cost V 7 bases and J 0 bases, with 17 bases left between them. There are 15 residues in the CDR3.

This clone was found once. The J gene is TRBJ1-4, the V gene TRBV28, with 10 bases matching TRBD1. The CDR3 has 18 amino acids. Germline lookup yields CDR1 MDHEN and CDR2 SYDVKM. Trimming at V came to 5 bases and at J to 1 base, leaving 10 bases not matched to a gene. This CDR3 is CASSKTGGFIGTNEKLFF. In DNA, the CDR3 is TGTGCCAGCAGTAAGACAGGGGGCTTTATTGGAACTAATGAAAAACTGTTTTTT.

The rearrangement uses TRBV6-5 and TRBJ1-5, with D unresolved. Trimming took 6 bases from V and 0 from J, leaving 9 bases between them. This CDR3 region has 14 residues. Germline lookup yields CDR1 MNHEY and CDR2 SVGAGI. The DNA of the CDR3 is TGTGCCAGCAGGTCGGACTATAGCAATCAGCCCCAGCATTTT. Amino acid sequence: CASRSDYSNQPQHF.

The CDR3 DNA follows: TGTGCCAGCTCACCTCGTGATGGAGGGGGGGAAGAGACCCAGTACTTC. This gives the protein CASSPRDGGGEETQYF. The chain carries TRBV18 and TRBJ2-5, with D possibly being TRBD2 (7 bases). The CDR3 consists of 16 residues. Trimming cost V 3 bases and J 3 bases, with 17 bases left between them. Germline V gene data show CDR1 as KGHSH and CDR2 as LQKENI.

The genes are TRBV9 and TRBJ2-6, with 8 bases fitting TRBD1. CDR3 length equals 19 residues. Trimming removed 4 bases from V and 0 bases from J; junction bases left unmatched: 12. The V gene's germline CDR1 is SGDLS and CDR2 YYNGEE. The CDR3 reads CASSTNRDRPLSGANVLTF. DNA for the CDR3: TGTGCCAGCAGCACAAACCGGGACAGGCCTCTCTCTGGGGCCAACGTCCTGACTTTC.

By its share, this clone is large (0.1 to 1%). The rearrangement links TRBV11-2 to TRBJ2-7; D is perhaps TRBD1 (6 bases). There are 17 residues in the CDR3. Germline CDR1 and CDR2: SGHAT and FQNNGV. With 1 base removed from V and 0 bases from J, the gap between germline ends came to 16 bases. CDR3: CASSLGPGQGSSYEQYF. Here the CDR3 DNA reads TGTGCCAGCAGCTTAGGTCCTGGGCAGGGGAGCTCCTACGAGCAGTACTTC.

This chain connects TRBV4-1 to TRBJ2-2; maybe TRBD1 (5 bases). Germline V CDR1 and CDR2: MGHRA, YSYEKL. The CDR3 consists of 17 residues. Between the trimmed V and J ends, which lost 2 bases and 2 bases, there was a span of 15 bases. In DNA form, the CDR3 reads TGCGCCAGCAGCCAACTACTCACAGGACGCAACACCGGGGAGCTGTTTTTT. Translating gives CASSQLLTGRNTGELFF.

The chain employs TRBV7-9 and TRBJ1-2, with D uncertain. CDR1 SEHNR and CDR2 FQNEAQ come from the germline V gene (reference sequence). CDR3 length: 13 residues. Between the trimmed V and J ends, which lost 2 bases and 8 bases, there was a span of 12 bases. CDR3 sequence reads: CASSLSPNQGYTF. In DNA form, the CDR3 reads TGTGCCAGCAGCTTATCCCCTAATCAAGGCTACACCTTC.

In this sample, this clone turned up a few times. This chain links TRBV9 with TRBJ2-2, with 7 bases matching TRBD2. Germline V gene sequence: CDR1 SGDLS, CDR2 YYNGEE. J was trimmed by 1 base and V by 1 base; bases with no gene match: 7. This CDR3 is 17 amino acids long. The CDR3 region has the DNA TGTGCCAGCAGCGTACGTCGGCTAGCGGTGAACACCGGGGAGCTGTTTTTT. Amino acids: CASSVRRLAVNTGELFF.

This chain joins TRBV27 and TRBJ1-3; 8 positions match TRBD1. This CDR3 comprises 15 residues. Germline CDR1 MNHEY, CDR2 SMNVEV (reference sequence). Trimming at V came to 5 bases and at J to 4 bases, leaving 7 bases not matched to a gene. The CDR3 DNA reads TGTGCCAGCAGTCTCCAGGGGGCTCTGGGAAACACCATATATTTT. This codes for CASSLQGALGNTIYF.

This rearrangement joins TRBV5-1 to TRBJ2-2; 8 bases fit TRBD1. Germline V gives CDR1 SGHRS, CDR2 YFSETQ. The CDR3 contains 16 residues. V lost 3 bases, J lost 1 base, and 5 bases stayed unmatched. For the CDR3, the DNA is TGCGCCAGCAGCTCAGCCGGGACAGGGAACACCGGGGAGCTGTTTTTT. Its protein product is CASSSAGTGNTGELFF.

The chain combines TRBV7-9 with TRBJ2-2, with 11 bases fitting TRBD1. The CDR3 has 14 amino acids. Germline-derived CDR1 and CDR2 are SEHNR and FQNEAQ (reference sequence). In DNA form, the CDR3 reads TGTGGAGGGGAGGACAGGGGGCGAACCGGGGAGCTGTTTTTT. Its protein product is CGGEDRGRTGELFF.

This clone has a single count. This rearrangement joins TRBV11-2 to TRBJ2-7; tentative D call: TRBD1 (6 bases). Germline-derived CDR1 and CDR2 are SGHAT and FQNNGV. The CDR3 totals 12 residues. Trimming left V 5 bases short and J 6 bases short, with 11 bases between. The CDR3 DNA reads as TGTGCCAGCAGCGTCGTAGGGGGCGAGCAGTACTTC. Its translation: CASSVVGGEQYF.

This clone was picked up a small number of times. V is TRBV28 and J is TRBJ1-2; maybe TRBD1 (5 bases). V was cut by 6 bases and J by 4 bases, with 12 bases left in between. CDR1 and CDR2 (germline): MDHEN, SYDVKM. This CDR3 spans 13 amino acids. The CDR3 loop is CASRSGQGYGYTF. In nucleotides, the CDR3 is TGTGCCAGCAGATCTGGGCAGGGCTATGGCTACACCTTC.

V usage is TRBV2 and J usage is TRBJ2-3; D gene unclear. The germline gives CDR1 SNHLY, CDR2 FYNNEI. This CDR3 has 12 amino acids. V lost 1 base, J lost 6 bases, and 5 bases lay in between. The CDR3 loop reads CASSEVPDTQYF. The CDR3 DNA is TGTGCCAGCAGTGAAGTTCCGGATACGCAGTATTTT.

The chain employs TRBV5-5 and TRBJ1-3; D is unresolved. Trimming pared 0 bases from V and 0 bases from J, leaving 10 bases between. CDR1 and CDR2 (germline): SGHKS, YYEKEE (reference sequence). This CDR3 comprises 16 residues. DNA for the CDR3: TGTGCCAGCAGCTTGGAGGAGGCGAACTCTGGAAACACCATATATTTT. It codes for CASSLEEANSGNTIYF. Filled out from reference TRBV5-5 and TRBJ1-3, the complete variable domain reads DAGVTQSPTHLIKTRGQQVTLRCSPISGHKSVSWYQQVLGQGPQFIFQYYEKEERGRGNFPDRFSARQFPNYSSELNVNALLLGDSALYLCASSLEEANSGNTIYFGEGSWLTVV.

The rearrangement joins TRBV6-1 to TRBJ1-5; D may be TRBD1 (6 bases). Per germline, CDR1 MNHNS and CDR2 SASEGT. This CDR3 contains 13 residues. V dropped 6 bases and J dropped 3 bases, with 9 bases sitting between them. CDR3 loop: CASSAGANQPQHF. The CDR3, as DNA: TGTGCCAGCAGCGCAGGGGCCAATCAGCCCCAGCATTTT.

The chain has TRBV5-4 and TRBJ1-6; D is uncertain. Trimming took off 4 bases at V and 4 bases at J, with 3 bases between the two ends. Germline loops: CDR1 SGHNT, CDR2 YYREEE (reference sequence). This CDR3 spans 12 amino acids. The CDR3 region is CASSPYNSPLHF. In nucleotides, the CDR3 is TGTGCCAGCAGCCCGTATAATTCACCCCTCCACTTT.

The chain joins TRBV7-9 to TRBJ2-1; a possible D gene is TRBD1 (6 bases). Germline CDR1 and CDR2: SEHNR and FQNEAQ (reference sequence). The CDR3 extends over 13 amino acids. V lost 0 bases, J lost 14 bases, and 14 bases lay in between. The CDR3 is CASSLALQGSKFF. The CDR3 DNA follows: TGTGCCAGCAGCTTAGCCCTACAGGGTAGCAAGTTCTTC.

This chain's CDR3 is CASSFPWGSGANVLTF. Written as DNA, the CDR3 is TGTGCCAGCAGTTTTCCTTGGGGCTCTGGGGCCAACGTCCTGACTTTC. The chain employs TRBV5-8 and TRBJ2-6; D uncertain. CDR1 is SGHTS and CDR2 is YDEGEE in the germline V gene. V lost 5 bases and J lost 0, with 12 bases in between. The CDR3 has 16 residues.

The rearrangement uses TRBV7-9 and TRBJ2-7; either TRBD1 or TRBD2 may supply D (5 bases each). This CDR3 has 16 amino acids. Germline values: CDR1 SEHNR, CDR2 FQNEAQ (reference sequence). V was shortened by 5 bases and J by 0 bases, with 17 bases between the two germline ends. CDR3 sequence reads: CASSEGTGRNSYEQYF. CDR3 DNA sequence: TGTGCCAGCAGCGAGGGAACGGGACGGAACTCCTACGAGCAGTACTTC.

CDR3 region: CARGQGRNGYTF. CDR3 nucleotide sequence: TGTGCCAGAGGACAGGGGAGGAATGGCTACACCTTC. This chain connects TRBV2 to TRBJ1-2; 9 bases map to TRBD1. This CDR3 is built from 12 residues. After removal of 9 bases from V and 6 bases from J, the junction contained 5 bases not matched to a gene. The germline CDR1 and CDR2 sequences are SNHLY and FYNNEI.

CDR3 nucleotides: TGTGCCACCAAAACCCGGACTAGCGGGGGGAACCCCTACTACGAGCAGTACTTC. Amino acid sequence: CATKTRTSGGNPYYEQYF. This chain joins TRBV15 and TRBJ2-7; TRBD2 aligns across 14 bases. Germline-derived CDR1 and CDR2 are LNHNV and YYDKDF (reference sequence). V shed 7 bases, J shed 3 bases, and the junction held 14 bases outside the gene matches. This CDR3 is 18 amino acids long.